This T cell receptor (beta chain) was profiled in a study of CD8 T cells in ankylosing spondylitis. TCRdb called the 5' RACE reads again in MiXCR, with one record for every CDR3 protein. The data contain about 160,000 distinct CDR3 sequences, 15% to 20% of them singletons. About this clonotype: Its cognate antigen is unknown.

The germline V gene encodes CDR1 MNHNS and CDR2 SASEGT. The V end was cut by 7 bases, the J end by 2 bases, with 18 bases between. The CDR3 loop spans 15 amino acids. Study findings and constraints: Prior work had noted some motif variants in reactive arthritis blood and synovial fluid. In ankylosing spondylitis patients, matched synovial fluid reportedly showed significant enrichment of disease-linked clones. What appeared characteristic of ankylosing spondylitis blood was a TCR beta motif of fewer than ten highly homologous variants.

Sequencing was performed on blood, either unsorted or a sorted T cell fraction (not recorded which). The sequence was collected from a male donor with ankylosing spondylitis or in good health (not recorded which). J is TRBJ2-7 and V is TRBV6-1, with D unresolved. The chain's CDR3 is CASTPIVPLPYEQYF. The CDR3 DNA sequence: TGTGCCAGCACCCCGATCGTCCCCTTACCCTACGAGCAGTACTTC.